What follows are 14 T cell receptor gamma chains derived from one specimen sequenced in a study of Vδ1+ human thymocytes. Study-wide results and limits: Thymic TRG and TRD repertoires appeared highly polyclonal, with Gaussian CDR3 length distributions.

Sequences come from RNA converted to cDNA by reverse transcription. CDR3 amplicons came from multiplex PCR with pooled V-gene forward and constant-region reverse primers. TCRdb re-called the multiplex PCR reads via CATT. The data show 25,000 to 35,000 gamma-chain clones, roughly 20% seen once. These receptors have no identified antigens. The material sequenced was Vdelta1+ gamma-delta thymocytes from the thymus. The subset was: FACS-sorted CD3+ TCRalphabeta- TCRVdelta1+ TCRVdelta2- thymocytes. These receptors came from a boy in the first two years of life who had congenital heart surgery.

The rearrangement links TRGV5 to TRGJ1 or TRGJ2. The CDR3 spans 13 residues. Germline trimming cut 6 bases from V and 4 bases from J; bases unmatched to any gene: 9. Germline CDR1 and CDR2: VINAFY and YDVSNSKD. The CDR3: CATWHNGYYKKLF. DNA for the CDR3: TGTGCCACCTGGCACAATGGGTATTATAAGAAACTCTTT.

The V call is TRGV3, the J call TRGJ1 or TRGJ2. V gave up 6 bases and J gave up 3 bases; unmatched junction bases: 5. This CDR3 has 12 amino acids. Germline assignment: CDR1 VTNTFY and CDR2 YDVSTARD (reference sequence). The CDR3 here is CATWSSYYKKLF. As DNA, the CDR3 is TGTGCCACCTGGTCATCTTATTATAAGAAACTCTTT.

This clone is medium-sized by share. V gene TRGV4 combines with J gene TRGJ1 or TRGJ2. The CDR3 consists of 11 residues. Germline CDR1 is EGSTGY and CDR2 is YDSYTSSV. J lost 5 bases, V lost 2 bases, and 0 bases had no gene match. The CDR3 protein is CATWDDYKKLF. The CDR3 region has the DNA TGTGCCACCTGGGATGATTATAAGAAACTCTTT.

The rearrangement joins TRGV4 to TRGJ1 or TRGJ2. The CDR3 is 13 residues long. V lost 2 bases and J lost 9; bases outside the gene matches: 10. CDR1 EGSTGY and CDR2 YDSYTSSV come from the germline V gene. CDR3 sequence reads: CATWDAPTSKKLF. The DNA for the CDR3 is TGTGCCACCTGGGATGCCCCAACCAGTAAGAAACTCTTT.

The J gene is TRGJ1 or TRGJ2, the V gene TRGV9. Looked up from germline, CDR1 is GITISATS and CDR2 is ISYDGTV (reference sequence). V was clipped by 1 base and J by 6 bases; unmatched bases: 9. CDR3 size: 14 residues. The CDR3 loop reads CALWEVWTRYKKLF. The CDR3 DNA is TGTGCCTTGTGGGAGGTATGGACTCGTTATAAGAAACTCTTT.

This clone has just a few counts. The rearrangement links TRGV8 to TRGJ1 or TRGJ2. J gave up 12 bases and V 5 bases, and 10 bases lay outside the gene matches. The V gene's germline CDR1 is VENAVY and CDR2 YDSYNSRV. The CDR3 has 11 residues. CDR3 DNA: TGTGCCACCTGGGCCACACGAGGGAAACTCTTT. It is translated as CATWATRGKLF.

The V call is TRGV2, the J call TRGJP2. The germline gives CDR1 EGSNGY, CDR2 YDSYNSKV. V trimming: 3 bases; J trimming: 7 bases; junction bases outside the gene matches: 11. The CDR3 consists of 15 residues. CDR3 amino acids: CATWDRFSNDWIKTF. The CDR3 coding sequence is TGTGCCACCTGGGACCGGTTTTCGAATGATTGGATCAAGACGTTT.

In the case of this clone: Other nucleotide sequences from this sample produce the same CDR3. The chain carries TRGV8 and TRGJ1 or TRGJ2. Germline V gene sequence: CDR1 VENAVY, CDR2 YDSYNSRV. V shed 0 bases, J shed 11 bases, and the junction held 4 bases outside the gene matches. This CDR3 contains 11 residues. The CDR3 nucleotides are TGTGCCACCTGGGATAGGGAGGAGAAACTCTTT. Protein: CATWDREEKLF.

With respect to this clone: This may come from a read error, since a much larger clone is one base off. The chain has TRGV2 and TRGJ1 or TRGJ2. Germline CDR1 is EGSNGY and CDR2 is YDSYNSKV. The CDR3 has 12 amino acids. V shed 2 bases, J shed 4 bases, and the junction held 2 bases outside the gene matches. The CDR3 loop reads CATWDVYYKKLF. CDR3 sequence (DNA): TGTGCCACCTGGGACGTGTATTATAAGAAACTCTTT.

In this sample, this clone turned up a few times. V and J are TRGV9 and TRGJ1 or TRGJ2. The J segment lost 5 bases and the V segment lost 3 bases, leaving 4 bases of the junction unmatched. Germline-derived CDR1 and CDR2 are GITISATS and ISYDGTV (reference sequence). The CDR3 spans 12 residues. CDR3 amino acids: CALWECDYKKLF. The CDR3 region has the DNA TGTGCCTTGTGGGAGTGCGATTATAAGAAACTCTTT.

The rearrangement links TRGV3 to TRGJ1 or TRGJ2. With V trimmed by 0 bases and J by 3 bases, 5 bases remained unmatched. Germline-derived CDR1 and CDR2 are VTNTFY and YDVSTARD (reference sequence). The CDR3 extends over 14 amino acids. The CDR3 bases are TGTGCCACCTGGGACAGGATTTTTTATTATAAGAAACTCTTT. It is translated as CATWDRIFYYKKLF.

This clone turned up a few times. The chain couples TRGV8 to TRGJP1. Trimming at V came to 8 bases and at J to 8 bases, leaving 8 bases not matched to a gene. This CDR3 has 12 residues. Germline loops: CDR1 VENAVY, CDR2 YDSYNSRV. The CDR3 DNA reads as TGTGCCACCTTTTTCCTAGGTTGGTTCAAGATATTT. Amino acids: CATFFLGWFKIF.

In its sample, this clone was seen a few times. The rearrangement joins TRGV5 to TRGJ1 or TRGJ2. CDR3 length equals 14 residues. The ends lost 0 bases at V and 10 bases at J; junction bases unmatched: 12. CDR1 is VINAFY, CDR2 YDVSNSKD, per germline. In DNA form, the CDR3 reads TGTGCCACCTGGGACAGGCAGACGGGGCGGAAGAAACTCTTT. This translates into CATWDRQTGRKKLF.

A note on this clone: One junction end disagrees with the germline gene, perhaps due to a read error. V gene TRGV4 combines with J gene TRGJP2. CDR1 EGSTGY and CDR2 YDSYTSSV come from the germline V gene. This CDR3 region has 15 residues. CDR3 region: CATWEFSIGDWMKTF. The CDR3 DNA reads TGTGCCACCTGGGAATTTTCAATCGGGGATTGGATGAAGACGTTT.